A single sample is the source of the 30 T cell receptor beta chains below, sequenced in a study of T-cell memory formation after mild COVID-19. MiXCR, run by TCRdb on the 5' RACE reads, gives a single entry per CDR3 protein. The data hold 250,000 to 350,000 distinct CDR3 sequences, with 16% observed a single time. Sequencing was done on a sample of PBMCs or a T cell subset sorted from them (not recorded which). The receptors stem from a man aged 18 to 30 who had mild COVID-19 (a few samples of this study predate the infection). Cell type and time point are not known.

In this sample, this clonotype turned up a few times. In DNA form, the CDR3 reads TGCAGTGCTCTACGGCCAGCGGGGGGAACAGATACGCAGTATTTT. Translated, it gives CSALRPAGGTDTQYF. The V call is TRBV20-1, the J call TRBJ2-3, with 9 bases aligning to TRBD2. The germline CDR1 and CDR2 sequences are DFQATT and SNEGSKA (reference sequence). The CDR3 extends over 15 amino acids. Trimming removed 5 bases from V and 3 bases from J; junction bases left unmatched: 9.

The chain uses TRBV28 and TRBJ1-5; perhaps TRBD1 as D (5 bases). Germline-derived CDR1 and CDR2 are MDHEN and SYDVKM. V lost 10 bases to trimming and J lost 0 bases, with 13 bases between them. The CDR3 length is 14 residues. The chain's CDR3 is CAIGLGDSNQPQHF. CDR3 DNA sequence: TGTGCCATCGGGTTGGGGGATAGCAATCAGCCCCAGCATTTT.

This rearrangement joins TRBV20-1 to TRBJ2-1; 7 bases fit TRBD2. Germline V CDR1 and CDR2: DFQATT, SNEGSKA (reference sequence). The CDR3 has 15 residues. V lost 2 bases to trimming and J lost 4 bases; unmatched junction nucleotides: 8. This CDR3 reads CSARNPRGGYNEQFF. The CDR3 DNA reads TGCAGTGCTAGAAACCCTCGCGGGGGTTACAATGAGCAGTTCTTC.

This clonotype appeared a few times. V gene TRBV28 combines with J gene TRBJ2-2; tentative D call: TRBD1 (6 bases). CDR3 size: 14 residues. In germline, CDR1 is MDHEN, CDR2 SYDVKM. The V end was cut by 6 bases, the J end by 3 bases, with 11 bases between. The CDR3 here is CASRGGFDTGELFF. CDR3 sequence (DNA): TGTGCCAGCAGAGGGGGTTTTGACACCGGGGAGCTGTTTTTT.

This clonotype was observed a handful of times. This rearrangement joins TRBV5-1 to TRBJ2-7; 10 bases are a match to TRBD1. This CDR3 comprises 14 residues. Germline loops: CDR1 SGHRS, CDR2 YFSETQ. With V trimmed by 4 bases and J by 5 bases, 6 bases remained unmatched. The CDR3 is CASSKGQGGHEQYV. The CDR3 coding sequence is TGCGCCAGCAGCAAAGGACAGGGGGGCCACGAGCAGTACGTC.

The chain uses TRBV15 and TRBJ2-1; no clear D. V was trimmed by 1 base and J by 8 bases, leaving 9 bases between them. Per the germline V gene, CDR1 is LNHNV and CDR2 is YYDKDF (reference sequence). This CDR3 is 13 amino acids long. The CDR3 nucleotides read TGTGCCACCAGCAGAGCTTACACGGATGAGCAGTTCTTC. This codes for CATSRAYTDEQFF.

This clonotype appeared a few times. The chain carries TRBV18 and TRBJ2-3, with 11 nucleotides matching TRBD1. CDR3 length equals 15 residues. The germline V gene has CDR1 KGHSH and CDR2 LQKENI. The V and J ends lost 5 bases and 6 bases, in that order; junction bases with no gene match: 7. CDR3 DNA: TGTGCCAGCTCAAGTGGACAGGGGGCCCTGGATACGCAGTATTTT. It yields the protein CASSSGQGALDTQYF.

This clonotype was counted ten times or more. The V call is TRBV7-9, the J call TRBJ2-1; D remains unclear. The germline V gene encodes CDR1 SEHNR and CDR2 FQNEAQ (reference sequence). Trimming took off 2 bases at V and 6 bases at J, with 11 bases between the two ends. This CDR3 contains 14 residues. The CDR3 DNA reads TGTGCCAGCAGCTTACTCCGCCGCAGCAATGAGCAGTTCTTC. Residues: CASSLLRRSNEQFF. The full variable domain, in which reference TRBV7-9 and TRBJ2-1 provide the parts outside the CDR3, is DTGVSQNPRHKITKRGQNVTFRCDPISEHNRLYWYRQTLGQGPEFLTYFQNEAQLEKSRLLSDRFSAERPKGSFSTLEIQRTEQGDSAMYLCASSLLRRSNEQFFGPGTRLTVL.

There are many counts of this clonotype. The chain recombines TRBV29-1 with TRBJ2-1; D is tentatively TRBD1 or TRBD2 (5 bases each). With 6 bases removed from V and 1 base from J, the gap between germline ends came to 7 bases. CDR1 is SQVTM, CDR2 ANQGSEA, per germline. The CDR3 extends over 12 amino acids. DNA of the CDR3: TGCAGCGTGGGGGTTTCCTACAATGAGCAGTTCTTC. Translating it yields CSVGVSYNEQFF.

This clonotype has a handful of counts. This sequence joins TRBV6-2 or TRBV6-3 and TRBJ1-2; D remains ambiguous. Trimming stripped 3 bases from V and 7 bases from J, with 30 bases between. CDR1 is MNHEY, CDR2 SVGEGT, per germline. This CDR3 is 19 amino acids long. The CDR3, as DNA: TGTGCCAGCAGTTATACCGCGCGGGTTGGCAATCGGGATCTCCGTGGCTACACCTTC. Amino acids: CASSYTARVGNRDLRGYTF.

The rearrangement joins TRBV5-1 to TRBJ2-1; 7 positions match TRBD1. The J segment lost 0 bases and the V segment lost 8 bases, leaving 17 bases of the junction unmatched. In germline, CDR1 is SGHRS, CDR2 YFSETQ. The length of the CDR3 is 18 residues. The CDR3: CARQAGTAGLSSYNEQFF. CDR3 DNA sequence: TGCGCCAGACAAGCCGGGACAGCTGGTCTCAGCTCCTACAATGAGCAGTTCTTC. Full variable domain (remainder filled in from reference TRBV5-1 and TRBJ2-1): KAGVTQTPRYLIKTRGQQVTLSCSPISGHRSVSWYQQTPGQGLQFLFEYFSETQRNKGNFPGRFSGRQFSNSRSEMNVSTLELGDSALYLCARQAGTAGLSSYNEQFFGPGTRLTVL.

In DNA form, the CDR3 reads TGCAGTGCTAGAAACGAGGACAGGGAGCGCACTGAAGCTTTCTTT. Its protein is CSARNEDRERTEAFF. The rearrangement uses TRBV20-1 and TRBJ1-1; 8 bases fit TRBD1. Germline loops: CDR1 DFQATT, CDR2 SNEGSKA (reference sequence). The CDR3 consists of 15 residues. The J segment lost 4 bases and the V segment lost 2 bases, leaving 9 bases of the junction unmatched.

The rearrangement links TRBV9 to TRBJ1-1, with D hard to call. V was pared by 0 bases and J by 4 bases, with 7 bases between. Germline-derived CDR1 and CDR2 are SGDLS and YYNGEE. This CDR3 comprises 13 residues. CDR3 sequence reads: CASSVGSGTEAFF. CDR3 DNA sequence: TGTGCCAGCAGCGTAGGATCGGGCACTGAAGCTTTCTTT.

The chain has TRBV11-2 and TRBJ2-2; 8 nucleotides agree with TRBD1. The germline gives CDR1 SGHAT, CDR2 FQNNGV. The CDR3 extends over 16 amino acids. The V and J ends lost 4 bases and 4 bases, in that order; junction bases with no gene match: 8. The CDR3 protein is CASSSWDRTGTGELFF. CDR3 in DNA: TGTGCCAGCAGCTCATGGGACAGGACGGGCACCGGGGAGCTGTTTTTT.

The sample holds a few counts of this clonotype. This chain links TRBV20-1 with TRBJ2-7; 7 nucleotides align to TRBD1. Germline V CDR1 and CDR2: DFQATT, SNEGSKA (reference sequence). The V segment lost 3 bases and the J segment 2 bases; nucleotides outside the gene matches: 4. This CDR3 is built from 13 residues. The CDR3 DNA is TGCAGTGCTAGGGACAGGTTTACCTACGAGCAGTACTTC. As protein: CSARDRFTYEQYF.

This clonotype occurred a few times. The chain is built from TRBV6-2 or TRBV6-3 and TRBJ1-2; possible D gene TRBD1, 6 bases. Trimming removed 7 bases from V and 9 bases from J, with 21 bases in between. CDR3 size: 14 residues. Germline V lookup: CDR1 MNHEY, CDR2 SVGEGT. The CDR3, as DNA: TGTGCCAGCAAATCGCCCGGACAGCCGCATCGCTACACCTTC. Encoded protein: CASKSPGQPHRYTF.

The table lists this clonotype with a few counts. The rearrangement links TRBV6-2 or TRBV6-3 to TRBJ1-5; 7 bases are a match to TRBD1. CDR3 size: 14 residues. The junction had 6 bases not matched to a gene; V was cut back by 6 bases and J by 4 bases. Germline CDR1 is MNHEY and CDR2 is SVGEGT. In DNA, the CDR3 is TGTGCCAGCAGGACCGGGACAGAAAATCAGCCCCAGCATTTT. Amino acid sequence: CASRTGTENQPQHF.

The chain couples TRBV5-5 to TRBJ1-4, with D possibly matching TRBD1 (5 bases). The CDR3 has 14 amino acids. V was trimmed by 0 bases and J by 6 bases, leaving 9 bases between them. CDR1 and CDR2 from the germline V gene are SGHKS and YYEKEE (reference sequence). Here the CDR3 DNA reads TGTGCCAGCAGCTTGGCGCAGGGATATGAAAAACTGTTTTTT. Amino acids: CASSLAQGYEKLFF.

J is TRBJ2-3 and V is TRBV5-1; TRBD1 is a possible D gene (6 bases). The CDR3 spans 15 residues. Trimming cost V 4 bases and J 4 bases, with 16 bases left between them. CDR1 and CDR2 (germline): SGHRS, YFSETQ. The CDR3 sequence: CASSQGSLGADTQYF. The DNA of the CDR3 is TGCGCCAGCAGCCAGGGGTCTTTGGGGGCAGATACGCAGTATTTT.

The chain combines TRBV9 with TRBJ1-2; D remains ambiguous. The CDR3 covers 13 residues. CDR1 and CDR2 from the germline V gene are SGDLS and YYNGEE. Trimming stripped 4 bases from V and 1 base from J, with 8 bases between. CDR3 residues: CASSPDDNYGYTF. The CDR3 DNA sequence: TGTGCCAGCAGCCCAGACGATAACTATGGCTACACCTTC.

The J gene is TRBJ1-5, the V gene TRBV6-2 or TRBV6-3, with TRBD1 identical over 8 bases. V was pared by 5 bases and J by 7 bases, with 4 bases of the junction left unmatched. CDR3 length equals 13 residues. Germline V gene data show CDR1 as MNHEY and CDR2 as SVGEGT. The CDR3 sequence is CASSPGGWQPQHF. DNA for the CDR3: TGTGCCAGCAGTCCAGGGGGCTGGCAGCCCCAGCATTTT.

This clonotype was detected only a few times. J is TRBJ2-5 and V is TRBV4-1; the D gene is possibly TRBD1 (6 bases). This CDR3 has 12 amino acids. V lost 8 bases and J 3 bases, leaving 10 bases between the germline ends. Germline lookup yields CDR1 MGHRA and CDR2 YSYEKL. CDR3 sequence reads: CASGTLEETQYF. For the CDR3, the DNA is TGCGCCAGCGGGACACTCGAAGAGACCCAGTACTTC.

In its sample, this clonotype was seen a few times. The chain carries TRBV20-1 and TRBJ2-1; 10 positions agree with TRBD2. CDR3 length equals 14 residues. Germline V gene data show CDR1 as DFQATT and CDR2 as SNEGSKA (reference sequence). The J segment lost 10 bases and the V segment lost 2 bases, leaving 8 bases of the junction unmatched. The CDR3 here is CSARSAGGPREQFF. CDR3 in DNA: TGCAGTGCTAGATCAGCGGGGGGGCCGCGCGAGCAGTTCTTC.

This clonotype was detected ten times or more. The chain combines TRBV6-5 with TRBJ1-6; the D gene is possibly TRBD1 (5 bases). V lost 6 bases to trimming and J lost 6 bases, with 15 bases between them. This CDR3 has 15 residues. CDR1 and CDR2 from the germline V gene are MNHEY and SVGAGI. The CDR3 region is CASSRGGTGNSPLHF. The DNA of the CDR3 is TGTGCCAGCAGCCGTGGCGGGACGGGTAATTCACCCCTCCACTTT.

The chain uses TRBV6-2 or TRBV6-3 and TRBJ2-7; no definite D call. This CDR3 region has 16 residues. Germline CDR1 reads MNHEY; CDR2 reads SVGEGT. Between the trimmed V and J ends, which lost 0 bases and 0 bases, there was a span of 12 bases. This CDR3 is CASSYSIATSSYEQYV. The CDR3 DNA reads as TGTGCCAGCAGTTACTCGATAGCTACCAGCTCCTACGAGCAGTACGTC.

This clonotype was seen a few times. The chain combines TRBV12-3 or TRBV12-4 with TRBJ1-1, with 7 positions matching TRBD1. J was trimmed by 1 base and V by 7 bases; bases with no gene match: 6. The CDR3 covers 14 residues. CDR3 sequence reads: CASTRQGRNTEAFF. CDR3 coding DNA: TGTGCCAGCACCCGACAGGGCCGGAACACTGAAGCTTTCTTT.

This clonotype was seen more than once but under ten times. The chain has TRBV12-3 or TRBV12-4 and TRBJ1-1; D unresolved. V shed 5 bases and J shed 7 bases, with 11 bases lying between them. The CDR3 contains 12 residues. CDR3 amino acids: CASSASQIEAFF. The CDR3 DNA sequence: TGTGCCAGCAGTGCGTCACAGATTGAAGCTTTCTTT.

This clonotype has more than one count but fewer than ten. The J gene is TRBJ2-5, the V gene TRBV11-2; D is possibly TRBD2 (5 bases). This CDR3 has 11 amino acids. V was clipped by 5 bases and J by 11 bases, with 12 bases between them. Germline V gene lookup returns CDR1 SGHAT and CDR2 FQNNGV. CDR3 sequence: CASSRGLTQYF. DNA for the CDR3: TGTGCCAGCAGCCGAGGACTGACTCAGTACTTC. The complete variable domain, with remaining parts taken from reference TRBV11-2 and TRBJ2-5, reads EAGVAQSPRYKIIEKRQSVAFWCNPISGHATLYWYQQILGQGPKLLIQFQNNGVVDDSQLPKDRFSAERLKGVDSTLKIQPAKLEDSAVYLCASSRGLTQYFGPGTRLLVL.

V usage is TRBV2 and J usage is TRBJ2-2, with 8 bases fitting TRBD2. The germline V gene has CDR1 SNHLY and CDR2 FYNNEI. V trimming: 6 bases; J trimming: 5 bases; junction bases outside the gene matches: 8. The CDR3 is 15 residues long. The CDR3, as DNA: TGTGCCAGCAGCCGCGGGGTAGCGGGGACCGGGGAGCTGTTTTTT. Its translation is CASSRGVAGTGELFF.

The DNA of the CDR3 is TGTGCCAGCAGCCTAGGGACTAGCGATGAGCAGTTCTTC. Amino acid sequence: CASSLGTSDEQFF. V usage is TRBV4-2 and J usage is TRBJ2-1, with 10 bases matching TRBD2. V dropped 4 bases and J dropped 8; count of bases not matched to a gene: 2. Germline values: CDR1 LGHNA, CDR2 YNFKEQ. The CDR3 covers 13 residues.